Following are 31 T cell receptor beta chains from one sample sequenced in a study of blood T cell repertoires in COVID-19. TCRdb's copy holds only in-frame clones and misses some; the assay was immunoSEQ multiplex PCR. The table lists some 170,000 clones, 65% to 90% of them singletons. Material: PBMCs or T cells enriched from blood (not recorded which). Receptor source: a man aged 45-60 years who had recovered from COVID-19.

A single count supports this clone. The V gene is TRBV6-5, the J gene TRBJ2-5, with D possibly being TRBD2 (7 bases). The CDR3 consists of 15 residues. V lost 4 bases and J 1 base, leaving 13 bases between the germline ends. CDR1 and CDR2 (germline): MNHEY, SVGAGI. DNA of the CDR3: TGTGCCAGCAGTTTACAGGGAGGGGTCCAAGAGACCCAGTACTTC. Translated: CASSLQGGVQETQYF.

The CDR3 spells CASSFTGHGNEKLFF. The CDR3 bases are TGTGCCAGCAGTTTCACCGGACATGGTAATGAAAAACTGTTTTTT. The gene calls are TRBV27 and TRBJ1-4; weak D call: TRBD1 (5 bases). The CDR3 covers 15 residues. V lost 3 bases to trimming and J lost 4 bases, with 12 bases between them. Germline V gene data show CDR1 as MNHEY and CDR2 as SMNVEV (reference sequence).

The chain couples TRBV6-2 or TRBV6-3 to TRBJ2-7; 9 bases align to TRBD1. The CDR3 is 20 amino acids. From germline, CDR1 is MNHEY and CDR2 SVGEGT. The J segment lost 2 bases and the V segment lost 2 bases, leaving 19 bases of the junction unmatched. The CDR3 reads CASSYGLTTGGAMFTYEQYF. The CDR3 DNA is TGTGCCAGCAGTTACGGGCTAACTACAGGGGGCGCAATGTTCACCTACGAGCAGTACTTC.

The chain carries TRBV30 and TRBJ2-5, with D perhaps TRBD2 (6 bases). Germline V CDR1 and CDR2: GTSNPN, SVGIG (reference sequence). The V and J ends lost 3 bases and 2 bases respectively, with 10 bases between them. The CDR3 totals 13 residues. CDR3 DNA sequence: TGTGCCTGGAGCCCTGGGACTCAAGAGACCCAGTACTTC. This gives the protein CAWSPGTQETQYF.

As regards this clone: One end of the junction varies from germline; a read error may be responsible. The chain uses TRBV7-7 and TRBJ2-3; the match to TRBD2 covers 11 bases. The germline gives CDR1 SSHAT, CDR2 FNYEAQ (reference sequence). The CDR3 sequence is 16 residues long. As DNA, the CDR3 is TGTGCTAGCAGCGTCGGGGGACTAGCGGGCACAGATACGCAGTATTTT. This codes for CASSVGGLAGTDTQYF.

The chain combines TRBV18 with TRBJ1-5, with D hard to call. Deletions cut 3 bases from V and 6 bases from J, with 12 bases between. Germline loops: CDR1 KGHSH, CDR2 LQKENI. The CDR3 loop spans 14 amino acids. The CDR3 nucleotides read TGTGCCAGCTCACCTACGGGGTGGGCTCAGCCCCAGCATTTT. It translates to CASSPTGWAQPQHF. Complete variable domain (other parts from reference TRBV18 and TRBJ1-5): NAGVMQNPRHLVRRRGQEARLRCSPMKGHSHVYWYRQLPEEGLKFMVYLQKENIIDESGMPKERFSAEFPKEGPSILRIQQVVRGDSAAYFCASSPTGWAQPQHFGDGTRLSIL.

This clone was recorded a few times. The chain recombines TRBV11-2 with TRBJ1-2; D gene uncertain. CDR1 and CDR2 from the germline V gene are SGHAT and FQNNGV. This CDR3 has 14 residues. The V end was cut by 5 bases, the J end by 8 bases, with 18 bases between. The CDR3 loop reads CASSRRTPRGGYTF. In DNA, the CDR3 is TGTGCCAGCAGCCGGCGGACTCCACGAGGAGGCTACACCTTC.

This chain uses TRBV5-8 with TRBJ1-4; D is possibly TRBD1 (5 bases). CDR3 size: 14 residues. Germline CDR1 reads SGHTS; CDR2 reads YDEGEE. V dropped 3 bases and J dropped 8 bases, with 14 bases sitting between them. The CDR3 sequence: CASSYGTEGEKLFF. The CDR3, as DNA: TGTGCCAGCAGCTACGGGACTGAGGGGGAAAAACTGTTTTTT.

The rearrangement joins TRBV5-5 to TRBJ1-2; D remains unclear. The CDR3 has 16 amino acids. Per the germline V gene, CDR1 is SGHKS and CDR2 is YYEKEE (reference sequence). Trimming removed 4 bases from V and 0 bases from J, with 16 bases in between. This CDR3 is CASSDRPGKANYGYTF. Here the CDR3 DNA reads TGTGCCAGCAGCGACCGACCGGGGAAAGCTAACTATGGCTACACCTTC.

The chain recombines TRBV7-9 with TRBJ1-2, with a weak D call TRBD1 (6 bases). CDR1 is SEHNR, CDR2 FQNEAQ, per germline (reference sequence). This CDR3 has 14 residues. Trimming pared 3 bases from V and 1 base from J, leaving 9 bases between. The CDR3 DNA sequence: TGTGCCAGCAGCTTGACAGGAATTAACTATGGCTACACCTTC. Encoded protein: CASSLTGINYGYTF.

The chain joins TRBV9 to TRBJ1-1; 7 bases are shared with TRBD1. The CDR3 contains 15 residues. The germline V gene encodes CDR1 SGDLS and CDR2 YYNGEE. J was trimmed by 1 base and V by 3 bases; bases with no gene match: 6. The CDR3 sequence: CASSGAGGPNTEAFF. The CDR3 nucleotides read TGTGCCAGCAGCGGCGCAGGGGGTCCGAACACTGAAGCTTTCTTT.

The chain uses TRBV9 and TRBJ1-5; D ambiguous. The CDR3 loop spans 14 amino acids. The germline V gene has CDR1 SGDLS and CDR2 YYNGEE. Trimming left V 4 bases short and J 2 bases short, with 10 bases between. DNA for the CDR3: TGTGCCAGCAGCCCCGGTTTGGGCAATCAGCCCCAGCATTTT. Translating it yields CASSPGLGNQPQHF.

CDR3 protein: CAWSLLGLAGVGETQYF. CDR3 in DNA: TGTGCCTGGAGTCTCCTCGGATTAGCGGGGGTAGGGGAGACCCAGTACTTC. The V call is TRBV30, the J call TRBJ2-5, with 9 bases fitting TRBD2. Germline V gene data show CDR1 as GTSNPN and CDR2 as SVGIG (reference sequence). This CDR3 contains 17 residues. The ends lost 2 bases at V and 5 bases at J; junction bases unmatched: 15.

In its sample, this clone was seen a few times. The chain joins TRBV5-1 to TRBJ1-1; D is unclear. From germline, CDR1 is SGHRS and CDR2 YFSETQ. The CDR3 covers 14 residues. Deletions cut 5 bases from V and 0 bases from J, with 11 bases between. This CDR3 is CASRVGSVNTEAFF. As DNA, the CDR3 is TGCGCCAGCAGGGTGGGCTCAGTGAACACTGAAGCTTTCTTT. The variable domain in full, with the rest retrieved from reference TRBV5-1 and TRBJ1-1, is KAGVTQTPRYLIKTRGQQVTLSCSPISGHRSVSWYQQTPGQGLQFLFEYFSETQRNKGNFPGRFSGRQFSNSRSEMNVSTLELGDSALYLCASRVGSVNTEAFFGQGTRLTVV.

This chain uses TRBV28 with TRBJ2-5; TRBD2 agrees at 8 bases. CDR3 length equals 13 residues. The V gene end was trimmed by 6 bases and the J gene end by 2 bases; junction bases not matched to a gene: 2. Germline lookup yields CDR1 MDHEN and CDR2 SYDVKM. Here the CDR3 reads CASSKRGQETQYF. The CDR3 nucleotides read TGTGCCAGCAGCAAGCGGGGGCAAGAGACCCAGTACTTC.

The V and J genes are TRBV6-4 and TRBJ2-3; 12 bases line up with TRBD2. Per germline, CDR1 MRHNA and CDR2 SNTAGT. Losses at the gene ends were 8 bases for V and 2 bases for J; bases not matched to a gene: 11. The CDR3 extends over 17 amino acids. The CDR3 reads CASATRLAGEDTDTQYF. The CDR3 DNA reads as TGTGCCAGCGCTACCCGACTAGCGGGGGAGGACACAGATACGCAGTATTTT.

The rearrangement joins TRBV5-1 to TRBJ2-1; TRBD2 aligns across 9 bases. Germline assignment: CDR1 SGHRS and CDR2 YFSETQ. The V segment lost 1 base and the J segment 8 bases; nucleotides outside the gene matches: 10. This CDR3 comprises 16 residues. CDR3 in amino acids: CASSLSSGGSLYEQFF. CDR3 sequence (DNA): TGCGCCAGCAGCTTGTCCAGCGGGGGGTCCCTCTATGAGCAGTTCTTC.

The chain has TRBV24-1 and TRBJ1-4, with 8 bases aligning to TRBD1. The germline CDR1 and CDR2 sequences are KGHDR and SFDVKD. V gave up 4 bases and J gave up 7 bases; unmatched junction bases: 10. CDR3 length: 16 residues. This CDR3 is CATSDNGQGPSEKLFF. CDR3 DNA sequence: TGTGCCACCAGTGACAACGGACAGGGCCCAAGTGAAAAACTGTTTTTT.

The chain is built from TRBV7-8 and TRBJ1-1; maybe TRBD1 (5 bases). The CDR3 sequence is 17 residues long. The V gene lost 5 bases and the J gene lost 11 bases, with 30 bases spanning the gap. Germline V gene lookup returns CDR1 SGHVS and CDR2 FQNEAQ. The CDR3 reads CASSQSYDSASSVWAFF. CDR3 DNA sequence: TGTGCCAGCAGCCAGAGTTACGACAGCGCATCGTCGGTATGGGCTTTCTTT.

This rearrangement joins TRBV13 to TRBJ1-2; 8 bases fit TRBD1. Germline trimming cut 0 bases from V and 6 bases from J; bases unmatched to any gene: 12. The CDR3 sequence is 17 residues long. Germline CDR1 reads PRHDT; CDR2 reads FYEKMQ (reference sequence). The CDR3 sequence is CASSLGLQGAGRHGYTF. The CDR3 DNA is TGTGCCAGCAGCTTAGGCCTTCAGGGGGCGGGGAGGCATGGCTACACCTTC.

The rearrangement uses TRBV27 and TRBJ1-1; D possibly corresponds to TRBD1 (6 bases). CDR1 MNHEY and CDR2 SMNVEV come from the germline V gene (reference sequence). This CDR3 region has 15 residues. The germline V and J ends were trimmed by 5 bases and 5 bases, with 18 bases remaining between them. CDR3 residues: CASSPRRGGGTEAFF. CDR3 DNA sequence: TGTGCCAGCAGTCCCCGGAGAGGGGGAGGGACTGAAGCTTTCTTT.

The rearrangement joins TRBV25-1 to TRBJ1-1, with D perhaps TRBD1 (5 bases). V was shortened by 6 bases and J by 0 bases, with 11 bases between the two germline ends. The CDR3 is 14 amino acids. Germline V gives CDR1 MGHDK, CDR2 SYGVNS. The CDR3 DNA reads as TGTGCCAGCAGGCCTACAGGACTGAACACTGAAGCTTTCTTT. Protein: CASRPTGLNTEAFF.

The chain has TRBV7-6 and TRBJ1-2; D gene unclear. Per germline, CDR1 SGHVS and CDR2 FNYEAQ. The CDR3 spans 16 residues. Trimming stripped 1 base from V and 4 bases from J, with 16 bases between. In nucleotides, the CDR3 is TGTGCCAGCAGCTTAGGATCGGGAGTTCTTAGCTATGGCTACACCTTC. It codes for CASSLGSGVLSYGYTF. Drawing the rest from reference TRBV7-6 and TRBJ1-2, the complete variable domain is GAGVSQSPRYKVTKRGQDVALRCDPISGHVSLYWYRQALGQGPEFLTYFNYEAQQDKSGLPNDRFSAERPEGSISTLTIQRTEQRDSAMYRCASSLGSGVLSYGYTFGSGTRLTVV.

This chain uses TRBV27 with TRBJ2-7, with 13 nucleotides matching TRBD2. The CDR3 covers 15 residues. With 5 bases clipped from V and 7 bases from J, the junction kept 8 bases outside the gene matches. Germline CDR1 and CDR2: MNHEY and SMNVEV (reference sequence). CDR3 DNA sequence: TGTGCCAGCAGTGCGAGACTAGCGGGGGGCGGTGAGCAGTACTTC. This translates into CASSARLAGGGEQYF.

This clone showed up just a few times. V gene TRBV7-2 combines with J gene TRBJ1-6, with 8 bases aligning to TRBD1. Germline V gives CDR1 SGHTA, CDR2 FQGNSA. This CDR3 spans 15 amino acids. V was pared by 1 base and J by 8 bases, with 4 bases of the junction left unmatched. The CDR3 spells CASSLGGTGDSPLHF. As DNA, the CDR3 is TGTGCCAGCAGCTTAGGAGGGACAGGAGATTCACCCCTCCACTTT. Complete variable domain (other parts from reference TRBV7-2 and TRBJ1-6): GAGVSQSPSNKVTEKGKDVELRCDPISGHTALYWYRQSLGQGLEFLIYFQGNSAPDKSGLPSDRFSAERTGGSVSTLTIQRTQQEDSAVYLCASSLGGTGDSPLHFGNGTRLTVT.

The CDR3 loop reads CASSRDWGADTQYF. Here the CDR3 DNA reads TGTGCCAGCAGCCGGGACTGGGGAGCAGATACGCAGTATTTT. The rearrangement uses TRBV2 and TRBJ2-3, with D perhaps TRBD2 (6 bases). CDR1 is SNHLY, CDR2 FYNNEI, per germline. The CDR3 is 14 amino acids. Between the trimmed V and J ends, which lost 6 bases and 4 bases, there was a span of 14 bases.

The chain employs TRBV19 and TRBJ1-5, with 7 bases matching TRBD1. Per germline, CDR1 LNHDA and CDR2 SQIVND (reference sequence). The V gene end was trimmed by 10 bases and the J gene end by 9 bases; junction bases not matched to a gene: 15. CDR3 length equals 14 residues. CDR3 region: CATAVKQGLPPQHF. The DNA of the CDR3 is TGTGCCACTGCAGTAAAACAGGGGTTGCCGCCCCAGCATTTT.

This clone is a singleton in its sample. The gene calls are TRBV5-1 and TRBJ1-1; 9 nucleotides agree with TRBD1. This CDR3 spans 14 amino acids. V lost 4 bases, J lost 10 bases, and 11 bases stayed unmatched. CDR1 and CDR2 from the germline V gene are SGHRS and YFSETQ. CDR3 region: CASSAHRDRVRAFF. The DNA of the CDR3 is TGCGCCAGCAGCGCCCACCGGGACAGGGTGAGAGCTTTCTTT.

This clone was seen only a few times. CDR3 in DNA: TGTGCCATCACCCCAGGGGGCAAAAATGAGCAGTTCTTC. The encoded protein is CAITPGGKNEQFF. The chain carries TRBV10-3 and TRBJ2-1, with 8 positions matching TRBD1. Germline-derived CDR1 and CDR2 are ENHRY and SYGVKD. V was pared by 7 bases and J by 7 bases, with 6 bases of the junction left unmatched. This CDR3 has 13 residues.

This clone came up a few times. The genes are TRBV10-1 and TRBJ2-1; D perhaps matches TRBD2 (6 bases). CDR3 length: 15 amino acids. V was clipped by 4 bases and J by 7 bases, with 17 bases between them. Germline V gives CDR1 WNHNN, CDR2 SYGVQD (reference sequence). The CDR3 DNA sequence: TGCGCCAGCAGTGTGGCGGGACCTCCTGGGAATGAGCAGTTCTTC. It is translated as CASSVAGPPGNEQFF.

The CDR3 DNA is TGTGCCAGCAGCTTGGCCAGCGGCTCTGGAAACACCATATATTTT. Its protein product is CASSLASGSGNTIYF. The rearrangement links TRBV5-5 to TRBJ1-3; D call uncertain. Trimming left V 0 bases short and J 0 bases short, with 7 bases between. This CDR3 spans 15 amino acids. Germline V gene lookup returns CDR1 SGHKS and CDR2 YYEKEE (reference sequence).